The 10 T cell receptor beta chains listed next were all sequenced from one sample in a study of regulatory T cells in long-lasting Graves disease. Time point here: newly diagnosed GD, antithyroid drugs for less than 3 months. The TCR library used RNA extracted from PBMCs. CDR3 regions were amplified by Arm-PCR using iRepertoire HTBI primers to build TCR beta libraries. MiXCR, applied by TCRdb to the multiplex PCR reads, yields one record per CDR3 protein. The sample lists approximately 470,000 distinct CDR3 sequences; roughly 16% were seen once. The same sample was also used in a study of T cells in Graves' hyperthyroidism and ophthalmopathy.

The sequencing here drew on peripheral blood mononuclear cells (PBMCs), taken at new diagnosis, from a patient treated with antithyroid drugs. The receptors derive from a man aged 35-49 years with Graves disease.

In its sample, this clonotype was seen a few times. This chain links TRBV27 with TRBJ2-2; D ambiguous. CDR3 length: 16 residues. The germline V gene encodes CDR1 MNHEY and CDR2 SMNVEV (reference sequence). The V and J ends lost 7 bases and 0 bases respectively, with 15 bases between them. The CDR3 nucleotides are TGTGCCAGCACCCCATGGGCTTCGCCGAACACCGGGGAGCTGTTTTTT. Translating gives CASTPWASPNTGELFF.

This clonotype has at least ten counts. The chain combines TRBV11-2 with TRBJ1-2; D gene uncertain. The CDR3 covers 13 residues. CDR1 and CDR2 (germline): SGHAT, FQNNGV. V was shortened by 0 bases and J by 10 bases, with 12 bases between the two germline ends. CDR3 coding DNA: TGTGCCAGCAGCTTAGAAACGGACTTTCCCTACACCTTC. Translating it yields CASSLETDFPYTF.

J is TRBJ2-1 and V is TRBV28; 10 nucleotides match TRBD2. There are 20 residues in the CDR3. Germline V gives CDR1 MDHEN, CDR2 SYDVKM. The ends lost 5 bases at V and 1 base at J; junction bases unmatched: 17. The CDR3 loop is CASSPRTSGDARGSYNEQFF. The CDR3 DNA is TGTGCCAGCAGTCCGCGGACTAGCGGAGATGCCAGGGGGTCCTACAATGAGCAGTTCTTC. Using reference TRBV28 and TRBJ2-1 for the parts outside the CDR3, the full variable domain is DVKVTQSSRYLVKRTGEKVFLECVQDMDHENMFWYRQDPGLGLRLIYFSYDVKMKEKGDIPEGYSVSREKKERFSLILESASTNQTSMYLCASSPRTSGDARGSYNEQFFGPGTRLTVL.

The rearrangement links TRBV5-1 to TRBJ2-5; 7 bases map to TRBD2. This CDR3 is 16 amino acids long. Germline CDR1 SGHRS, CDR2 YFSETQ. The ends lost 2 bases at V and 2 bases at J; junction bases unmatched: 9. Written as DNA, the CDR3 is TGCGCCAGCAGCTTCGGACTAGTGAGGGATCAAGAGACCCAGTACTTC. The encoded protein is CASSFGLVRDQETQYF.

The chain couples TRBV6-2 or TRBV6-3 to TRBJ2-1; TRBD2 agrees at 14 bases. Germline CDR1 and CDR2: MNHEY and SVGEGT. This CDR3 has 17 amino acids. Losses at the gene ends were 6 bases for V and 8 bases for J; bases not matched to a gene: 12. CDR3 in amino acids: CASSPGTSGSYMDEQFF. The CDR3 region has the DNA TGTGCCAGCAGCCCCGGGACTAGCGGGAGTTATATGGATGAGCAGTTCTTC.

This clonotype appeared many times. The V and J genes are TRBV3-1 and TRBJ2-1; D perhaps matches TRBD2 (5 bases). The ends were cut back, 3 bases at V and 7 bases at J, with 13 bases in the middle. This CDR3 has 14 amino acids. Looked up from germline, CDR1 is LGHDT and CDR2 is YNNKEL (reference sequence). CDR3 protein: CASSQHPSGNEQFF. CDR3 nucleotide sequence: TGTGCCAGCAGCCAGCACCCCTCGGGGAATGAGCAGTTCTTC.

This clonotype was seen repeatedly, ten times or more. The chain uses TRBV27 and TRBJ2-3; D perhaps matches TRBD2 (5 bases). This CDR3 is 16 amino acids long. Between the trimmed V and J ends, which lost 5 bases and 0 bases, there was a span of 15 bases. Germline CDR1 MNHEY, CDR2 SMNVEV (reference sequence). This chain's CDR3 is CASSLTGMTSTDTQYF. CDR3 DNA: TGTGCCAGCAGTCTCACGGGGATGACTAGCACAGATACGCAGTATTTT.

V is TRBV25-1 and J is TRBJ2-6; D ambiguous. V was shortened by 1 base and J by 4 bases, with 5 bases between the two germline ends. The CDR3 contains 14 residues. Germline assignment: CDR1 MGHDK and CDR2 SYGVNS. CDR3 DNA sequence: TGTGCCAGCAGTGAATCGGGCGGGGCCAACGTCCTGACTTTC. Translating it yields CASSESGGANVLTF.

This clonotype was detected many times. J is TRBJ2-3 and V is TRBV20-1; the match to TRBD2 covers 9 bases. The V segment lost 4 bases and the J segment 1 base; nucleotides outside the gene matches: 9. CDR1 DFQATT and CDR2 SNEGSKA come from the germline V gene (reference sequence). This CDR3 has 16 residues. Here the CDR3 reads CSAKLYRTSGTDTQYF. The CDR3 nucleotides are TGCAGTGCTAAGTTATATAGGACTAGCGGCACAGATACGCAGTATTTT.

The J gene is TRBJ2-1, the V gene TRBV7-2, with 12 bases fitting TRBD2. The ends lost 1 base at V and 5 bases at J; junction bases unmatched: 3. This CDR3 contains 16 residues. The germline V gene has CDR1 SGHTA and CDR2 FQGNSA. The CDR3 sequence is CASSLVGTSGHNEQFF. CDR3 DNA sequence: TGTGCCAGCAGCTTAGTGGGGACTAGCGGGCACAATGAGCAGTTCTTC.